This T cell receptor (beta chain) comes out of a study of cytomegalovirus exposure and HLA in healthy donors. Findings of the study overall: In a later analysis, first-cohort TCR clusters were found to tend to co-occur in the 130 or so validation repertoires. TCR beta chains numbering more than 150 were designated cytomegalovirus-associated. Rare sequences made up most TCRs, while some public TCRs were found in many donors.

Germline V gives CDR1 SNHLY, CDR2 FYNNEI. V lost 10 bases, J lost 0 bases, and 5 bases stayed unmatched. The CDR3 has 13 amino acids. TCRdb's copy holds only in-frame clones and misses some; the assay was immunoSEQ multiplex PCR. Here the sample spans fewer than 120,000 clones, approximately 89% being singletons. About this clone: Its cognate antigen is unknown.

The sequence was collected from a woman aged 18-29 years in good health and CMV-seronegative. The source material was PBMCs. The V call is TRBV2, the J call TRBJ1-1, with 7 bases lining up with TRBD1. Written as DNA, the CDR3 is TGTGCCAACCCACAGGGGATGAACACTGAAGCTTTCTTT. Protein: CANPQGMNTEAFF.